Included here is one TCR beta chain sequence, with context. Its antigen has not been determined. The record has no base qualities; no much larger clone is one base away. The entry originates in a study of CD8+CD57+ T cells in acquired aplastic anemia (dated by TCRdb to 2016 to 2019). The study in broad terms: On average, sorted CD4+ and CD8+ cells yielded around 3.5 ug of extracted DNA, with a range of roughly 0.19 to 27.4 ug. For healthy donor samples, the average read count was about 9.8 million for CD4+ cells and around 12 million for CD8+ cells.

Genomic DNA was used as template for profiling of TCR beta VDJ combinations and CDR3 sequences. TCR repertoire sequencing was run on an Illumina HiSeq 2000. In the authors' own workflow: Repertoires were assessed using TRBV/TRBJ rearrangement plots, CDR3 size and DJ length profiles, and Simpson's diversity index. Whichever DNA sequence was most abundant in the deep sequencing data was defined as the immunodominant clone. CDR3 amino acid sequences were checked for sharing between subjects and were compared against published repertoires and the VDJdb database. TCRdb handled the public reads itself, with Q25 trimming in fastp and clone calling in MiXCR, and kept productive beta chains. One record per CDR3 amino acid sequence lists the most common genes and DNA. TCRdb's processing, not the authors', yielded these V and J calls. Here the sample has around 68,000 distinct CDR3 sequences; approximately 51% occur a single time. The ten largest clones take up about 8% of the sample.

In the study, sorted CD4+ and CD8+ blood T cells from patients with severe aplastic anemia and from healthy subjects underwent deep sequencing of TCR repertoires. Ficoll-Paque density gradient centrifugation was used to isolate peripheral blood mononuclear cells. CD4+ and CD8+ T cells were sorted by FACS or magnetic beads before DNA extraction. Between the V and J ends, shortened by 4 bases and 0 bases respectively, the junction contains 6 bases. From its cysteine to its phenylalanine, the CDR3 spans 13 amino acids. Here the CDR3 DNA is all that survives: 39 bases in frame from base 1. The germline V gene (reference sequence) sets CDR1 to LNHDA and CDR2 to SQIVND. What the authors observed across the whole study: Although 25 to 30 CD8+ CDR3 sequences were shared by patients and controls, these sequences appeared highly expressed in patients and within the immunodominant clones of patients. Between patients and healthy controls, no significant difference in CD8+ Simpson's diversity was found (P=0.060).

The chain was built from TRBV19 and TRBJ1-1; there is no confident call for the D gene. Sequences were obtained from sorted CD4+, CD8+, or CD8+CD57+ T cells (not recorded which) from PBMCs. This TCR came from a human donor in good health, serving as a control. The DNA sequence is as follows: TGTGCCAGTAGTAGGACGGTGAACACTGAAGCTTTCTTT. Protein translation: CASSRTVNTEAFF.